One sample yielded the 23 T cell receptor beta chains listed below, sequenced in a study of T-cell memory formation after mild COVID-19. A single record per CDR3 protein comes from TCRdb applying MiXCR to the 5' RACE reads. The sample has a few hundred thousand distinct CDR3 sequences, 20% to 25% seen once; the top ten hold about 8.7%. Sequenced material: PBMCs or a T cell subset sorted from them (not recorded which). The origin of the receptors is an adult woman who had mild COVID-19 (a few samples of this study predate the infection). Cell type and time point are not known.

In its sample, this clonotype was seen a few times. Since a much larger clone is just one base distant, this may be a read error. The chain carries TRBV20-1 and TRBJ2-7; D gene ambiguous. The CDR3 is 14 amino acids. Looked up from germline, CDR1 is DFQATT and CDR2 is SNEGSKA (reference sequence). The CDR3 region has the DNA TGCAGGTCCTATGATCCTAAGTTGGGCTACGAGCAGTACTTC. As protein: CRSYDPKLGYEQYF.

The V call is TRBV3-1, the J call TRBJ2-5; 9 bases align to TRBD2. Germline V lookup: CDR1 LGHDT, CDR2 YNNKEL (reference sequence). Losses at the gene ends were 3 bases for V and 1 base for J; bases not matched to a gene: 3. CDR3 length: 15 residues. CDR3 sequence reads: CASSQWRGGQETQYF. In nucleotides, the CDR3 is TGTGCCAGCAGCCAGTGGCGGGGGGGCCAAGAGACCCAGTACTTC.

The rearrangement uses TRBV5-5 and TRBJ2-2, with TRBD1 identical over 7 bases. CDR1 and CDR2 from the germline V gene are SGHKS and YYEKEE (reference sequence). The CDR3 totals 18 residues. The J segment lost 3 bases and the V segment lost 2 bases, leaving 13 bases of the junction unmatched. This CDR3 reads CASSFRRRTGEYTGELFF. The CDR3, as DNA: TGTGCCAGCAGCTTTAGGCGTCGAACAGGGGAATACACCGGGGAGCTGTTTTTT.

The chain joins TRBV12-3 or TRBV12-4 to TRBJ1-2; TRBD1 matches 8 bases. This CDR3 comprises 15 residues. V was pared by 6 bases and J by 5 bases, with 11 bases of the junction left unmatched. The CDR3 spells CASSLSTGDSYGYTF. Here the CDR3 DNA reads TGTGCCAGCAGCCTCTCGACAGGGGACTCGTATGGCTACACCTTC.

The chain links TRBV20-1 to TRBJ2-1; D possibly corresponds to TRBD2 (5 bases). Germline V gene sequence: CDR1 DFQATT, CDR2 SNEGSKA (reference sequence). Trimming pared 5 bases from V and 5 bases from J, leaving 16 bases between. CDR3 length: 14 residues. The CDR3: CSAPPSRRDNEQFF. CDR3 DNA sequence: TGCAGTGCTCCTCCGAGCAGGCGGGACAATGAGCAGTTCTTC.

This clonotype was counted between two and nine times. The conserved phenylalanine or tryptophan is not found at the CDR3 terminus, so this likely reflects a read error. Because the CDR3's place on the DNA is in doubt, the DNA is left out and the CDR3 is given as listed by TCRdb. The chain employs TRBV27 and TRBJ2-1; the listed D gene, TRBD1, was not tested against the DNA. The germline V gene has CDR1 MNHEY and CDR2 SMNVEV (reference sequence). The CDR3 has 13 residues if both end residues are counted. CDR3 sequence: CASSSDSTGTAVL.

The J gene is TRBJ1-1, the V gene TRBV15; D is undetermined. V was shortened by 5 bases and J by 4 bases, with 20 bases between the two germline ends. CDR3 size: 16 residues. Germline assignment: CDR1 LNHNV and CDR2 YYDKDF (reference sequence). The CDR3 nucleotides read TGTGCCACCAGCCCGGAGATTAGAGGGTTCGGCACTGAAGCTTTCTTT. It is translated as CATSPEIRGFGTEAFF. Full variable domain (remainder filled in from reference TRBV15 and TRBJ1-1): DAMVIQNPRYQVTQFGKPVTLSCSQTLNHNVMYWYQQKSSQAPKLLFHYYDKDFNNEADTPDNFQSRRPNTSFCFLDIRSPGLGDTAMYLCATSPEIRGFGTEAFFGQGTRLTVV.

This clonotype was recorded a few times. V gene TRBV7-9 combines with J gene TRBJ2-7; D tentatively reads TRBD1 or TRBD2 (5 bases each). The germline V gene encodes CDR1 SEHNR and CDR2 FQNEAQ (reference sequence). Between the trimmed V and J ends, which lost 5 bases and 4 bases, there was a span of 21 bases. The CDR3 extends over 16 amino acids. CDR3 sequence reads: CASSAGDPGRRYEQYF. CDR3 DNA: TGTGCCAGCAGCGCTGGGGACCCGGGACGTAGATACGAGCAGTACTTC.

This clonotype was counted only a few times. The chain combines TRBV3-1 with TRBJ1-2; TRBD1 might be the D (5 bases). Germline lookup yields CDR1 LGHDT and CDR2 YNNKEL (reference sequence). This CDR3 region has 14 residues. The ends were cut back, 0 bases at V and 8 bases at J, with 13 bases in the middle. The CDR3, as DNA: TGTGCCAGCAGCCAAGATCCAGGGCCGAGGGGCTACACCTTC. Its protein product is CASSQDPGPRGYTF.

This chain connects TRBV29-1 to TRBJ2-1, with TRBD2 as a possible D gene (5 bases). CDR1 SQVTM and CDR2 ANQGSEA come from the germline V gene. The CDR3 has 12 amino acids. The V and J ends lost 0 bases and 9 bases respectively, with 9 bases between them. The CDR3 region is CSVEDHGIEQFF. The CDR3 DNA sequence: TGCAGCGTTGAAGATCACGGGATTGAGCAGTTCTTC.

The chain combines TRBV20-1 with TRBJ2-5; D is perhaps TRBD2 (6 bases). CDR1 DFQATT and CDR2 SNEGSKA come from the germline V gene (reference sequence). Trimming shortened V by 5 bases and J by 5 bases, and 18 bases separated the two germline ends. The CDR3 extends over 14 amino acids. The CDR3 DNA sequence: TGCAGTGCTTTGACTAGTGCTTCGGGGGAGACCCAGTACTTC. It codes for CSALTSASGETQYF.

This rearrangement joins TRBV12-3 or TRBV12-4 to TRBJ2-3; 9 bases fit TRBD2. CDR3 size: 14 residues. The V and J ends lost 10 bases and 2 bases, in that order; junction bases with no gene match: 7. The CDR3 region is CATTPGLATDTQYF. The CDR3 nucleotides are TGTGCCACCACCCCGGGACTAGCCACAGATACGCAGTATTTT.

The gene calls are TRBV12-3 or TRBV12-4 and TRBJ2-3; D unresolved. This CDR3 region has 14 residues. V lost 5 bases and J 2 bases, leaving 11 bases between the germline ends. The DNA of the CDR3 is TGTGCCAGCAGTATTAGTCTAAACACAGATACGCAGTATTTT. It translates to CASSISLNTDTQYF.

This clonotype was counted a few times. This chain connects TRBV7-9 to TRBJ2-7; D is ambiguous. V lost 1 base to trimming and J lost 2 bases, with 18 bases between them. Germline V lookup: CDR1 SEHNR, CDR2 FQNEAQ (reference sequence). The CDR3 sequence is 17 residues long. In nucleotides, the CDR3 is TGTGCCAGCAGCTTAGATTCCGGTCAGAAAAGCCCCTACGAGCAGTACTTC. Encoded protein: CASSLDSGQKSPYEQYF.

The chain joins TRBV7-9 to TRBJ2-2; 7 positions agree with TRBD2. Unmatched junction bases numbered 2, after V lost 10 bases and J lost 0 bases. This CDR3 is built from 13 residues. From germline, CDR1 is SEHNR and CDR2 FQNEAQ (reference sequence). The CDR3 sequence is CATGGSNTGELFF. In nucleotides, the CDR3 is TGTGCCACCGGGGGGTCGAACACCGGGGAGCTGTTTTTT.

The chain combines TRBV6-5 with TRBJ1-6, with D possibly being TRBD1 (5 bases). The CDR3 is made up of 15 amino acids. Between the trimmed V and J ends, which lost 7 bases and 10 bases, there was a span of 20 bases. Germline CDR1 is MNHEY and CDR2 is SVGAGI. The CDR3 is CASTQQEGSYSPLHF. The CDR3 nucleotides read TGTGCCAGCACTCAACAGGAGGGGTCGTACTCACCCCTCCACTTT.

The J gene is TRBJ2-7, the V gene TRBV5-6; 12 bases align to TRBD1. The CDR3 has 15 amino acids. J was trimmed by 6 bases and V by 4 bases; bases with no gene match: 8. Germline-derived CDR1 and CDR2 are SGHDT and YYEEEE. The CDR3 region has the DNA TGTGCCAGCAGCCGCTTGGGGACAGGGGGCGGCGAGCAGTACTTC. Protein: CASSRLGTGGGEQYF. The full variable domain, rest sourced from reference TRBV5-6 and TRBJ2-7, is DAGVTQSPTHLIKTRGQQVTLRCSPKSGHDTVSWYQQALGQGPQFIFQYYEEEERQRGNFPDRFSGHQFPNYSSELNVNALLLGDSALYLCASSRLGTGGGEQYFGPGTRLTVT.

CDR3 nucleotide sequence: TGTGCCAGCAGATTACGACAGGGAAGTATGGATGGCTACACCTTC. This gives the protein CASRLRQGSMDGYTF. This chain uses TRBV5-4 with TRBJ1-2, with TRBD1 matching 7 bases. Germline V gene data show CDR1 as SGHNT and CDR2 as YYREEE (reference sequence). The CDR3 is 15 residues long. The V segment lost 5 bases and the J segment 6 bases; nucleotides outside the gene matches: 13.

The rearrangement uses TRBV18 and TRBJ2-3; 8 bases map to TRBD2. The junction had 5 bases not matched to a gene; V was cut back by 2 bases and J by 1 base. The length of the CDR3 is 16 residues. Germline V gene lookup returns CDR1 KGHSH and CDR2 LQKENI. In DNA, the CDR3 is TGTGCCAGCTCACCAAACGCACTAGCGGGCACAGATACGCAGTATTTT. This encodes CASSPNALAGTDTQYF. The full variable domain, rest sourced from reference TRBV18 and TRBJ2-3, is NAGVMQNPRHLVRRRGQEARLRCSPMKGHSHVYWYRQLPEEGLKFMVYLQKENIIDESGMPKERFSAEFPKEGPSILRIQQVVRGDSAAYFCASSPNALAGTDTQYFGPGTRLTVL.

This clonotype was seen only a few times. This chain uses TRBV5-1 with TRBJ2-6; 8 positions match TRBD2. J gave up 1 base and V 5 bases, and 20 bases lay outside the gene matches. CDR3 size: 21 residues. Germline CDR1 is SGHRS and CDR2 is YFSETQ. The CDR3 sequence is CASRKGEQVAGKGSGANVLTF. The DNA for the CDR3 is TGCGCCAGCAGAAAGGGAGAACAAGTAGCGGGAAAGGGTTCTGGGGCCAACGTCCTGACTTTC.

The chain has TRBV5-1 and TRBJ2-1; 10 bases agree with TRBD2. The CDR3 consists of 15 residues. The junction had 7 bases not matched to a gene; V was cut back by 2 bases and J by 8 bases. Per germline, CDR1 SGHRS and CDR2 YFSETQ. In DNA, the CDR3 is TGCGCCAGCAGCTTCGCAGCGGGGGGGCCGGATGAGCAGTTCTTC. It encodes CASSFAAGGPDEQFF. Variable domain in full (rest from reference TRBV5-1 and TRBJ2-1): KAGVTQTPRYLIKTRGQQVTLSCSPISGHRSVSWYQQTPGQGLQFLFEYFSETQRNKGNFPGRFSGRQFSNSRSEMNVSTLELGDSALYLCASSFAAGGPDEQFFGPGTRLTVL.

The rearrangement uses TRBV12-3 or TRBV12-4 and TRBJ1-1; 7 bases align to TRBD1. V was pared by 6 bases and J by 5 bases, with 3 bases of the junction left unmatched. The CDR3 covers 12 residues. The CDR3 nucleotides read TGTGCCAGCAGCCAGGGGGTGACTGAAGCTTTCTTT. This sequence encodes CASSQGVTEAFF.

This chain uses TRBV29-1 with TRBJ1-2, with D perhaps TRBD1 (6 bases). Trimming pared 4 bases from V and 0 bases from J, leaving 9 bases between. This CDR3 contains 13 residues. CDR1 is SQVTM and CDR2 is ANQGSEA in the germline V gene. In DNA form, the CDR3 reads TGCAGCGTTGTACAGGGTTCTAACTATGGCTACACCTTC. Protein sequence: CSVVQGSNYGYTF.